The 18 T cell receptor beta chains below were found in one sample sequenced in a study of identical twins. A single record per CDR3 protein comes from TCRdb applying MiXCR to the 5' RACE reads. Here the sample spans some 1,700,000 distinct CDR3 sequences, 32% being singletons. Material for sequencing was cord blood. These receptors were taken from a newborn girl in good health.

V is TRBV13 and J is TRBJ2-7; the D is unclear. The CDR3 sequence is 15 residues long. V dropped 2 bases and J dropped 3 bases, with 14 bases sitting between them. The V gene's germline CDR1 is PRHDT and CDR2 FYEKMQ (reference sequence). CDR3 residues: CASSLIGPLRYEQYF. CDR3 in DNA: TGTGCCAGCAGCTTAATCGGGCCCCTCCGCTACGAGCAGTACTTC.

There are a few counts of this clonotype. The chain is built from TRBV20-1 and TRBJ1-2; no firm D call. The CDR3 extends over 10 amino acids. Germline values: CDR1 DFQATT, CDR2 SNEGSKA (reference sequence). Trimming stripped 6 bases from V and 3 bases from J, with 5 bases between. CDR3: CSAAYYGYTF. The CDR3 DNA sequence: TGCAGTGCGGCTTACTATGGCTACACCTTC.

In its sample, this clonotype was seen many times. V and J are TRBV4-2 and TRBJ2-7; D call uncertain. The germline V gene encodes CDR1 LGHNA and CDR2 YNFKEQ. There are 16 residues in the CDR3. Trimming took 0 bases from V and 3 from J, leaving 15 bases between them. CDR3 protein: CASSQDVAPLYYEQYF. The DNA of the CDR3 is TGTGCCAGCAGCCAAGATGTGGCACCACTCTACTACGAGCAGTACTTC.

The CDR3 coding sequence is TGCAGTGCTAGGGACAGGGGGCTAGGGCGGCCCCAGCATTTT. Its translation: CSARDRGLGRPQHF. The chain is built from TRBV20-1 and TRBJ1-5; the match to TRBD1 covers 11 bases. Germline assignment: CDR1 DFQATT and CDR2 SNEGSKA (reference sequence). With 3 bases clipped from V and 9 bases from J, the junction kept 7 bases outside the gene matches. The CDR3 extends over 14 amino acids.

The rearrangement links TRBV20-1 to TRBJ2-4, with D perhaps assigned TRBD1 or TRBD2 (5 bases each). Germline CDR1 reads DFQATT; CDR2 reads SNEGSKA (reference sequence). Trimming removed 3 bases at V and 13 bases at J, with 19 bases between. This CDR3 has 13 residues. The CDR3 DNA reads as TGCAGTGCTAGGAGGGGCCTCCTGAAGGAGCAGTACTTC. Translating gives CSARRGLLKEQYF.

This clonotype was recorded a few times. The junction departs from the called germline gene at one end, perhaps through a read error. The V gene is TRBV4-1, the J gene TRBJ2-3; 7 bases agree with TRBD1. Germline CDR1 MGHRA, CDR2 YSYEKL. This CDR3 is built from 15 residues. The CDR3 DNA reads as TGTGCCAGCAGCCACCGGACAGGTATCACAGATACGCAGTATTTT. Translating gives CASSHRTGITDTQYF.

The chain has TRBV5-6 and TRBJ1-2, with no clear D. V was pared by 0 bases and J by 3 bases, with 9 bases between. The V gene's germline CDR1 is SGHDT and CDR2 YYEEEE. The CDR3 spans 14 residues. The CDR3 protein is CASSLVNADYGYTF. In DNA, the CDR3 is TGTGCCAGCAGCTTGGTAAACGCCGACTATGGCTACACCTTC. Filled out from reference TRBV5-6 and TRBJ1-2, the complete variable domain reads DAGVTQSPTHLIKTRGQQVTLRCSPKSGHDTVSWYQQALGQGPQFIFQYYEEEERQRGNFPDRFSGHQFPNYSSELNVNALLLGDSALYLCASSLVNADYGYTFGSGTRLTVV.

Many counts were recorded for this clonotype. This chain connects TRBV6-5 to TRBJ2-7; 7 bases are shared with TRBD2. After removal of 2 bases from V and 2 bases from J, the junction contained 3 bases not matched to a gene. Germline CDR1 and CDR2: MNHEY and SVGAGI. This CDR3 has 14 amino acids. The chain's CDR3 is CASSYGRETYEQYF. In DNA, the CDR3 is TGTGCCAGCAGTTACGGGCGGGAGACCTACGAGCAGTACTTC.

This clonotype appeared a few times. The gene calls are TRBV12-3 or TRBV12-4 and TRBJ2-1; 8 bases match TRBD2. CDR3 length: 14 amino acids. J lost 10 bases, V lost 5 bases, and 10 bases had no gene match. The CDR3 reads CASSPSSGFHEQFF. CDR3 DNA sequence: TGTGCCAGCAGTCCCTCTAGCGGGTTCCACGAGCAGTTCTTC.

The CDR3 region has the DNA TGTGCCAGCAGCTTAGCGGGCAGGGGGGATGGCTACACCTTC. This encodes CASSLAGRGDGYTF. The V gene is TRBV7-2, the J gene TRBJ1-2; 7 bases match TRBD1. The germline gives CDR1 SGHTA, CDR2 FQGNSA. The CDR3 covers 14 residues. J gave up 6 bases and V 0 bases, and 4 bases lay outside the gene matches.

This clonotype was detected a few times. CDR3 coding DNA: TGTGCCAGCAGCGGACTAGCGGGAGGCTCTAGCACAGATACGCAGTATTTT. Encoded protein: CASSGLAGGSSTDTQYF. This chain connects TRBV9 to TRBJ2-3, with TRBD2 identical over 13 bases. CDR3 length: 17 amino acids. V shed 3 bases and J 0 bases; nucleotides not matched to a gene: 4. The germline V gene has CDR1 SGDLS and CDR2 YYNGEE.

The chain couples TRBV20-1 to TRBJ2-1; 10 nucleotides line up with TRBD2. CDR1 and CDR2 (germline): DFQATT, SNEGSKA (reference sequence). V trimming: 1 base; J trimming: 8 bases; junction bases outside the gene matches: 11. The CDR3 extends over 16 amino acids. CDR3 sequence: CSARAQAGGFIDEQFF. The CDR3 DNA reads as TGCAGTGCTAGAGCCCAAGCGGGGGGGTTTATCGATGAGCAGTTCTTC.

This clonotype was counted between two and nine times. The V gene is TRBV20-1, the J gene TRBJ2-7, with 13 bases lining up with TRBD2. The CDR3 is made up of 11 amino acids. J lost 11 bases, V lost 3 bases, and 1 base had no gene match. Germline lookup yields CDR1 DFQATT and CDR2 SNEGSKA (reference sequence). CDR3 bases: TGCAGTGCTAGGGGGACTAGCGGGGAGTACTTC. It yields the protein CSARGTSGEYF.

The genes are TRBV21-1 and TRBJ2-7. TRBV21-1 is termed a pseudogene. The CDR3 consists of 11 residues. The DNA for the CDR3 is TGTGCCCGAGAGGCCTACAATGAGCAGTACTTC. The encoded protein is CAREAYNEQYF.

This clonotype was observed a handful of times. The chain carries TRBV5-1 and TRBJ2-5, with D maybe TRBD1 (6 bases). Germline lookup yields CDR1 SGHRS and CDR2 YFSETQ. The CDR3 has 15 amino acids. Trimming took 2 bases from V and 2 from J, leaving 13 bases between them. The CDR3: CASSFIPRGQETQYF. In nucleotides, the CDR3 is TGCGCCAGCAGCTTCATACCTAGGGGGCAAGAGACCCAGTACTTC.

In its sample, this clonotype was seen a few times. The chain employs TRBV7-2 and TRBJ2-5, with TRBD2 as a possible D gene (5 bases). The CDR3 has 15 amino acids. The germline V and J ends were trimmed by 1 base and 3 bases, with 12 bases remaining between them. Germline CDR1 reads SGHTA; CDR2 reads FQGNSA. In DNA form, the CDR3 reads TGTGCCAGCAGCTTAGGGACTTGGGCCAAAGAGACCCAGTACTTC. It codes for CASSLGTWAKETQYF.

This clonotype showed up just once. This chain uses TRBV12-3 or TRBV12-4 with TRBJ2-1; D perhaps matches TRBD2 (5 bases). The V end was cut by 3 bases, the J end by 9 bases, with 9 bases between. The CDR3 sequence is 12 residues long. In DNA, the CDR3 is TGTGCCAGCAGTTTGAGGGCACCTGAGCAGTTCTTC. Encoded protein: CASSLRAPEQFF.

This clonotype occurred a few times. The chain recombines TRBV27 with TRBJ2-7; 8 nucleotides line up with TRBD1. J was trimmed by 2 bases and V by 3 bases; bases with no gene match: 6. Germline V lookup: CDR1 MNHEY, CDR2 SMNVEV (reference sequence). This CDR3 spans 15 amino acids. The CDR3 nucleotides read TGTGCCAGCAGTTTCGGACAGGGCGCTGCCTACGAGCAGTACTTC. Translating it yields CASSFGQGAAYEQYF.